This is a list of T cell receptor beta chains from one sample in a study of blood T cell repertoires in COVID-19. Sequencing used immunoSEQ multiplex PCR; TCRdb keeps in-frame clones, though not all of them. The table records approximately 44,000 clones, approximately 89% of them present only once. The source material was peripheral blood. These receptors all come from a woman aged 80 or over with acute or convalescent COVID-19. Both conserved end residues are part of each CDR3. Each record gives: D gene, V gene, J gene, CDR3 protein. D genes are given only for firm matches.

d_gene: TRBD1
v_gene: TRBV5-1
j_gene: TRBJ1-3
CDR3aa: CASSGGQGSTIYF

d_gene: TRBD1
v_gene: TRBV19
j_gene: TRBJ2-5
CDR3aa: CASSIPGGAQETQYF

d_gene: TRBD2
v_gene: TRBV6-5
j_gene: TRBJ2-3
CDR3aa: CASILAGVFTDTQYF

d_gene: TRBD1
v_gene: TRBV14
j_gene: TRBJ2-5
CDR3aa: CASSQLTGGASTQYF

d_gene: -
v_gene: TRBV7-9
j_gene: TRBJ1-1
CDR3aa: CASSPYRGKRTEAFF

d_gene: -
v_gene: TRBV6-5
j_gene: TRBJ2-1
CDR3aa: CASSGLGLGEQFF

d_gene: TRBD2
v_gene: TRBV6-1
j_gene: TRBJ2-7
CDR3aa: CASSEIPGGYEQYF

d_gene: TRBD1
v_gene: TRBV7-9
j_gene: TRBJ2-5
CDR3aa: CASSLAGQEETQYF

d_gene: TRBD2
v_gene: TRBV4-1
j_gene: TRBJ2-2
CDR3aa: CASSQGTSDGTGELFF

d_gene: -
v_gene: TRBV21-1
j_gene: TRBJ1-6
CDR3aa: CASSISESSPLHF

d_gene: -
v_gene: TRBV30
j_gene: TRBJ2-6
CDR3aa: CAWTPGSNVLTF

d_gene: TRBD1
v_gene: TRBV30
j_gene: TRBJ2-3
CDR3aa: CAWNRDRGTDTQYF

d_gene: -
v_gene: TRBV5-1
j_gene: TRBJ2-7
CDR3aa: CASSLRTAESYEQYF

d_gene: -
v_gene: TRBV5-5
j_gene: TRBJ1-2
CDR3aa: CASITDTAGYGYTF

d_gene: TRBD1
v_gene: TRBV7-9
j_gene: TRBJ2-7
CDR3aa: CASSTPGGGFRGEQYF

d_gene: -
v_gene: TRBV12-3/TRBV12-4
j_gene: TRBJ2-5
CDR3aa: CASSGTQETQYF

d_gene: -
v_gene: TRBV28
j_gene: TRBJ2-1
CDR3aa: CASSPAGSSYNEQFF

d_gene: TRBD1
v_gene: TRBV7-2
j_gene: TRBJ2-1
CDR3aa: CASSQSGTGGDEQFF

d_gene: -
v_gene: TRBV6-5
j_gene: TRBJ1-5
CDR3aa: CASSPRLHPGQPQHF

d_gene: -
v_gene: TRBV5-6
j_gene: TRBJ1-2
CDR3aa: CASSTGQYYGYTF

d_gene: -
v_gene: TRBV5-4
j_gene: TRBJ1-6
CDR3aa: CASSLQGYSNSPLHF

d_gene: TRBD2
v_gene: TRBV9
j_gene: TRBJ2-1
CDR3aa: CASKLGLADYNEQFF

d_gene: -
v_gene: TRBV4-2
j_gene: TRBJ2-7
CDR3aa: CAGSPDPTGTTYEQYF

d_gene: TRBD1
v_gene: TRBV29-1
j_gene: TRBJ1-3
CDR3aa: CSVRRTGAGNTIYF

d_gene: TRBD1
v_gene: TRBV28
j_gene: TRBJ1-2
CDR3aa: CASSLTGAGYGYTF